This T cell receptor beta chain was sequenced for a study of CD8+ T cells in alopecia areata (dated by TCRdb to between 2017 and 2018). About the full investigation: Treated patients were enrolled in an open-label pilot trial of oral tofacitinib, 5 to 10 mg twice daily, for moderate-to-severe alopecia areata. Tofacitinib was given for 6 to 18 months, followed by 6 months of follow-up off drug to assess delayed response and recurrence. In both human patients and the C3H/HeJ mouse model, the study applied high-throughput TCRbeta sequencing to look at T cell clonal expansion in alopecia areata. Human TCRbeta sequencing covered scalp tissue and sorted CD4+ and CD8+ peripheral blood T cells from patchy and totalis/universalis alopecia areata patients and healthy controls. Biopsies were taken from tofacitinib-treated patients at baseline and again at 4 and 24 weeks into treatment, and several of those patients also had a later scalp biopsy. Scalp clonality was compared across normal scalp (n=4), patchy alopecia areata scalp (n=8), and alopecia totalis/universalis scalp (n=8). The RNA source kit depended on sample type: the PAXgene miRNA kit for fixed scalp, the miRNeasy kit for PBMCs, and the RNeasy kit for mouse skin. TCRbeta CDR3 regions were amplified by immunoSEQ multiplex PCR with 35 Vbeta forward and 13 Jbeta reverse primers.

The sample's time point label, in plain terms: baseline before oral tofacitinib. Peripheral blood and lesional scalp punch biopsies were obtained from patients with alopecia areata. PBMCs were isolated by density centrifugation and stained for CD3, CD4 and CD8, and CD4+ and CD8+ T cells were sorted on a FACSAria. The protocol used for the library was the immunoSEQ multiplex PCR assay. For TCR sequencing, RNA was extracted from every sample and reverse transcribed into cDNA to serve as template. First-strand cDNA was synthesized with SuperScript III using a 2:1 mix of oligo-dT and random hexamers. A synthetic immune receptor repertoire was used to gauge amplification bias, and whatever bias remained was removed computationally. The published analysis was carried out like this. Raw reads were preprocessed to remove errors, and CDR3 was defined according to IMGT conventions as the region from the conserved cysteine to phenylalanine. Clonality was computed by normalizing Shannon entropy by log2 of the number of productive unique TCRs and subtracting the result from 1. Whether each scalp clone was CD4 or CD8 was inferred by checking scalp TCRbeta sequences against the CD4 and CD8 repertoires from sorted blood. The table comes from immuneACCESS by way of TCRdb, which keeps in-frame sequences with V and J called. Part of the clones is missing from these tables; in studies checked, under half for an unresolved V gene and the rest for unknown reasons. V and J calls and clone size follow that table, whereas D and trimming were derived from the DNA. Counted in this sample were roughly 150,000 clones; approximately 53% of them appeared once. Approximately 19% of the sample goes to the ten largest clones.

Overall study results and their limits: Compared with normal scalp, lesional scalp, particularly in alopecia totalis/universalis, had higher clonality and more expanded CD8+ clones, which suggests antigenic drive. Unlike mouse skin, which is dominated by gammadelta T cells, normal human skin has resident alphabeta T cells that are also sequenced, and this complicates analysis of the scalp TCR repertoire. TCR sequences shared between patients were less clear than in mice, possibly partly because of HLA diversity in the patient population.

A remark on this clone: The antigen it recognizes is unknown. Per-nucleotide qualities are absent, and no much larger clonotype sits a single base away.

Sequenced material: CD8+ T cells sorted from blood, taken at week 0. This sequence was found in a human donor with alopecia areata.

The CDR3 protein: CASSIGIGTGANYGYTF. The bases are TGTGCCAGTAGTATAGGCATCGGGACAGGGGCAAACTATGGCTACACCTTC. Recombination joined TRBV19 with TRBJ1-2, with TRBD1 identical over 10 junction bases. The CDR3 covers 17 residues, taking in both the cysteine and the phenylalanine. CDR3 DNA is the only sequence kept; it has 51 bases, read in frame from the first base. V ends up 1 base short and J 2 bases short, with an unmatched junction base count of 7. The germline V gene (reference sequence) specifies LNHDA as CDR1 and SQIVND as CDR2. The CDR3, completed at both ends by the reference TRBV19 and TRBJ1-2 genes, gives the full variable domain DGGITQSPKYLFRKEGQNVTLSCEQNLNHDAMYWYRQDPGQGLRLIYYSQIVNDFQKGDIAEGYSVSREKKESFPLTVTSAQKNPTAFYLCASSIGIGTGANYGYTFGSGTRLTVV.